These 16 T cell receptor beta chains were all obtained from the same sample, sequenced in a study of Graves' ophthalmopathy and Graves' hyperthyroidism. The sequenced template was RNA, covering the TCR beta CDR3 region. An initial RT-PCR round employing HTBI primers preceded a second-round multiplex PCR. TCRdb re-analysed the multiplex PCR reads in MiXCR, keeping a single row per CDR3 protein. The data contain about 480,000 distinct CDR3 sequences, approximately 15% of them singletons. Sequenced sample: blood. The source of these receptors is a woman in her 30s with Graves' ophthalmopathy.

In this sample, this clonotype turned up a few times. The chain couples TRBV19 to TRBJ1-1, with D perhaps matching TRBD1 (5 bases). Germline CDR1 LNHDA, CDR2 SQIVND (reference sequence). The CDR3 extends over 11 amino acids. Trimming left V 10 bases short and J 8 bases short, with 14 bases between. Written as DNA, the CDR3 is TGTGCCACACCGGGGGGACGGGAAGCTTTCTTT. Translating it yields CATPGGREAFF.

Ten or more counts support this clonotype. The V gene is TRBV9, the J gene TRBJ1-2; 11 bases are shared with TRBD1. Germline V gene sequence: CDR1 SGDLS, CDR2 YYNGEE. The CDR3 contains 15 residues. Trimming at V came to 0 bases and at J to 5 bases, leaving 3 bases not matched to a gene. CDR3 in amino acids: CASSVDGTGGYGYTF. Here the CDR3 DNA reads TGTGCCAGCAGCGTAGATGGGACAGGGGGATATGGCTACACCTTC.

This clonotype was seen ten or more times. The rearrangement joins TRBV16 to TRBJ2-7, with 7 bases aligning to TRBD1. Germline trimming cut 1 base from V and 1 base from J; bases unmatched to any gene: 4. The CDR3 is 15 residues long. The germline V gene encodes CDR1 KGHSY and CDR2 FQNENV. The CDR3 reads CASSQWGTASYEQYF. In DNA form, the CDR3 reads TGTGCCAGCAGCCAATGGGGGACAGCATCCTACGAGCAGTACTTC.

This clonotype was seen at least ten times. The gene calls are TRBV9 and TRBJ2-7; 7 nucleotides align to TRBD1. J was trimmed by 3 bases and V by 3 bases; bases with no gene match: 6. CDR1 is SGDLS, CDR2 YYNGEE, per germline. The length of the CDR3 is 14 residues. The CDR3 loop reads CASSARDSYYEQYF. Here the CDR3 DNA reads TGTGCCAGCAGCGCAAGGGACAGCTACTACGAGCAGTACTTC.

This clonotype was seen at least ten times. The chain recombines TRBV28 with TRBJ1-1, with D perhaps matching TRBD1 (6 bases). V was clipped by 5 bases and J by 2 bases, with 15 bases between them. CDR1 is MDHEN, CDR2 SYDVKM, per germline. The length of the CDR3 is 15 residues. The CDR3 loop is CASSPPTGTNTEAFF. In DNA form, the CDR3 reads TGTGCCAGCAGTCCTCCGACAGGAACAAACACTGAAGCTTTCTTT.

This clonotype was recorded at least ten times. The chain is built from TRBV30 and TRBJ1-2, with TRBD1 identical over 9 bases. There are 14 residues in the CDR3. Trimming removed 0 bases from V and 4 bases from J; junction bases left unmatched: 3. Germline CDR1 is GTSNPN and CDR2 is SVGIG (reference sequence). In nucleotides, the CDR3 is TGTGCCTGGAGTGTCACGGGACAGGGCTATGGCTACACCTTC. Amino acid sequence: CAWSVTGQGYGYTF.

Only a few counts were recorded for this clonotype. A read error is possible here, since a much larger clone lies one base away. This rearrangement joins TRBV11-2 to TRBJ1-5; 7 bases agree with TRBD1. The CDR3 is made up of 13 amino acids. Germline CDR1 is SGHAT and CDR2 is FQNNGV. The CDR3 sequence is CASSGTDNQPKHF. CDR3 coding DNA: TGTGCCAGCAGCGGGACAGACAATCAGCCCAAGCATTTT. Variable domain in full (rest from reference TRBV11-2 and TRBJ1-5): EAGVAQSPRYKIIEKRQSVAFWCNPISGHATLYWYQQILGQGPKLLIQFQNNGVVDDSQLPKDRFSAERLKGVDSTLKIQPAKLEDSAVYLCASSGTDNQPKHFGDGTRLSIL.

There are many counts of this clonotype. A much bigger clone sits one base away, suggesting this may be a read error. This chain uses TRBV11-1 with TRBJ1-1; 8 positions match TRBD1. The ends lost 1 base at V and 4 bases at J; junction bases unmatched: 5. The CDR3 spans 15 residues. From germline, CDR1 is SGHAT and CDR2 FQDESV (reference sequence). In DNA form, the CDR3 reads TGTGCCAGCAGCTTAGACACAGGGGGAGGCACTGAAGCTTTCTTT. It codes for CASSLDTGGGTEAFF.

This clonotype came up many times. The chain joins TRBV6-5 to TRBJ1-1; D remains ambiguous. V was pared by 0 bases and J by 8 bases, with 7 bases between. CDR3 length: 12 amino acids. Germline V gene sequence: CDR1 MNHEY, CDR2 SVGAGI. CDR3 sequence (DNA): TGTGCCAGCAGTTACTCGAAAGGGGAAGCTTTCTTT. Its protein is CASSYSKGEAFF.

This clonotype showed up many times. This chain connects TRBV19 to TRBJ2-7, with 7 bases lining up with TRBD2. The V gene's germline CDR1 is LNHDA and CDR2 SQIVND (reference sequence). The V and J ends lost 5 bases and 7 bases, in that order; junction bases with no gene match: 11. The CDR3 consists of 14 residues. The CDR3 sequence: CASSPRASGGEQYF. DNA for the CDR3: TGTGCCAGTAGTCCCCGGGCTAGCGGTGGGGAGCAGTACTTC.

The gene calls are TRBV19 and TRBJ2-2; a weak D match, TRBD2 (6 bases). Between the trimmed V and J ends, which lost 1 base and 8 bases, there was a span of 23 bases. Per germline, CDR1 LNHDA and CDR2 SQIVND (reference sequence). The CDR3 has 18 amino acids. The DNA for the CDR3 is TGTGCCAGTAGTATAGCCCAGTCGCAGGGACTTGTTATAGGGGAGCTGTTTTTT. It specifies CASSIAQSQGLVIGELFF.

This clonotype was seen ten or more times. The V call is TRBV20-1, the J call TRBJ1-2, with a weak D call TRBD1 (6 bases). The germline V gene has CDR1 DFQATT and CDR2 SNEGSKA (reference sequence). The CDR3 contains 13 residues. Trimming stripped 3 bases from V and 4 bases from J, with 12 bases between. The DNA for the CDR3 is TGCAGTGCTAGGCACCCCAGGGGCTATGGCTACACCTTC. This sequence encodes CSARHPRGYGYTF.

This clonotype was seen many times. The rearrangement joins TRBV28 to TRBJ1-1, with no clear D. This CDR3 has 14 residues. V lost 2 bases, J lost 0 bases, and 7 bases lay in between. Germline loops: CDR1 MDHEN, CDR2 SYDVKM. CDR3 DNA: TGTGCCAGCAGTTTAACGTTAATGAACACTGAAGCTTTCTTT. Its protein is CASSLTLMNTEAFF.

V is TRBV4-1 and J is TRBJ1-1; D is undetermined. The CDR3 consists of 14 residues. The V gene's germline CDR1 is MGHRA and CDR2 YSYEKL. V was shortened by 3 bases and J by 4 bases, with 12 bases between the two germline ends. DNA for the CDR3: TGCGCCAGCAGCCATCTCGGGTCCACCACTGAAGCTTTCTTT. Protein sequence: CASSHLGSTTEAFF.

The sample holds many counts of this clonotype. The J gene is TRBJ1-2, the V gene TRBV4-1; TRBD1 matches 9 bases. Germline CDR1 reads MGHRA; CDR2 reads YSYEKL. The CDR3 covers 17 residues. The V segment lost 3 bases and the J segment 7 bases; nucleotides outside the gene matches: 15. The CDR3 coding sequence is TGCGCCAGCAGCCAGCTGTCTTGGGACAGGGATCGGTTTGGCTACACCTTC. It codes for CASSQLSWDRDRFGYTF.

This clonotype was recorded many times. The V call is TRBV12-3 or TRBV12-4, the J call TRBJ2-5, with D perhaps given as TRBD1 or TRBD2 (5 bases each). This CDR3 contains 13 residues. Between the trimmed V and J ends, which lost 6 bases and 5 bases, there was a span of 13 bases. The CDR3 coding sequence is TGTGCCAGCAGCTTGGGGGAAAGCGAGACCCAGTACTTC. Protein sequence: CASSLGESETQYF.